This T cell receptor (beta chain) originates from a study of human T cells and chemical hapten exposure. V was clipped by 5 bases and J by 0 bases; unmatched bases: 9. This CDR3 is 17 amino acids long. CDR1 is MDHEN, CDR2 SYDVKM, per germline. Each CDR3 protein gets one entry after TCRdb re-called the RACE reads with MiXCR. The sample lists roughly 200,000 distinct CDR3 sequences, approximately 24% seen once, with 2.5% in the top ten. Time point defined: patch test 3, about 24 weeks after DPC sensitization. Regarding treatment: therapeutic diphenylcyclopropenone sensitization with weekly scalp DPC. This clonotype was detected only a few times.

The sequenced sample was whole blood, obtained in connection with sensitization to the hapten diphenylcyclopropenone (DPC). This clonotype was sampled from a woman aged 40 to 50 with alopecia areata. Some clones in this sample may be carry-over from other donors' samples. V usage is TRBV28 and J usage is TRBJ2-4; 8 positions match TRBD1. CDR3 bases: TGTGCCAGCAGTGCCTACGCACAGGGGGTAGCCAAAAACATTCAGTACTTC. This encodes CASSAYAQGVAKNIQYF.